This TCR beta chain stems from a study of shared T cell receptors in the human thymus. Only in-frame clones appear in the TCRdb table, and some are missing; sequencing was by immunoSEQ multiplex PCR. Seen here are more than 550,000 clones, 80% to 90% observed once, and the top ten hold about 0.0098%. CDR1 is SGHTA and CDR2 is FQGNSA in the germline V gene. The CDR3 runs 17 residues. The ends were cut back, 3 bases at V and 7 bases at J, with 19 bases in the middle. The same sample was also used in a study of human thymus T cells. That report notes: Corrective surgery for congenital heart defects was being performed on the healthy Finnish infants who were the donors. Resections from corrective heart surgery supplied the thymus tissue. Thymic and blood repertoires appeared to display a bias in their usage of V and J genes.

The sequenced sample consisted of thymocytes. V gene TRBV7-2 combines with J gene TRBJ1-6; D unresolved. The TCR was taken from a girl under three years old with a congenital heart defect. CDR3 DNA sequence: TGTGCCAGCAGCTTTCACACAAACCGGGAGTTCAATTCACCCCTCCACTTT. Translated, it gives CASSFHTNREFNSPLHF.